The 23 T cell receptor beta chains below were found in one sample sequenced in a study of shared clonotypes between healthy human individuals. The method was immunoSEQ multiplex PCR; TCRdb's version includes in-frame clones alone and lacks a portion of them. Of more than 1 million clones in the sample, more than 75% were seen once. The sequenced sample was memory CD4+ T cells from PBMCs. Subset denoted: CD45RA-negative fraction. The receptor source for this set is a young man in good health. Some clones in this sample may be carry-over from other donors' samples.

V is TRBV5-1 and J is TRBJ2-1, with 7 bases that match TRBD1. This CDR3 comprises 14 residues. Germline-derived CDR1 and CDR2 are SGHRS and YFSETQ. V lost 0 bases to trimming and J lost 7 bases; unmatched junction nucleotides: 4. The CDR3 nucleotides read TGCGCCAGCAGCTTGGGACAGGGCCTTAATGAGCAGTTCTTC. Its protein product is CASSLGQGLNEQFF.

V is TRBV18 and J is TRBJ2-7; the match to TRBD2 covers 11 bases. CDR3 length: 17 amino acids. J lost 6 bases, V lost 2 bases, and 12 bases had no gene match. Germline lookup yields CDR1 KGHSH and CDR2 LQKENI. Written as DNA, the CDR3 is TGTGCCAGCTCACCAGAATTAGCGGGAGGGCCGGGGGGCGAGCAGTACTTC. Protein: CASSPELAGGPGGEQYF.

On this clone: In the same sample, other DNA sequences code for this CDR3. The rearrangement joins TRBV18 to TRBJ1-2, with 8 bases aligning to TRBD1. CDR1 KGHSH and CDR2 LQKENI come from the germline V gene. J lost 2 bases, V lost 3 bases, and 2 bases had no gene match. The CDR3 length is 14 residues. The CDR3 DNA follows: TGTGCCAGCTCACCCTCAGGGGGCAACTATGGCTACACCTTC. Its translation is CASSPSGGNYGYTF.

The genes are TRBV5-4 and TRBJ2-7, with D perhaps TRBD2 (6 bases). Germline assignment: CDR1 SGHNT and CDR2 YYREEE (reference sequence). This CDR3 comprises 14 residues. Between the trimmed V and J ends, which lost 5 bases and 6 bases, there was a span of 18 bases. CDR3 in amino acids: CASRHGGGGSEQYF. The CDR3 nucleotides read TGTGCCAGCAGACACGGTGGCGGAGGGAGCGAGCAGTACTTC.

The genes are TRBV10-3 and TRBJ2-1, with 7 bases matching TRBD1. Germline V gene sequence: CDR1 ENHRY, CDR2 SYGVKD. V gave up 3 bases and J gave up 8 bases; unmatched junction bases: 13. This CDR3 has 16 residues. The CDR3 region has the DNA TGTGCCATCAGTGACTCTAGACAGGGCAGCCAGGATGAGCAGTTCTTC. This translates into CAISDSRQGSQDEQFF.

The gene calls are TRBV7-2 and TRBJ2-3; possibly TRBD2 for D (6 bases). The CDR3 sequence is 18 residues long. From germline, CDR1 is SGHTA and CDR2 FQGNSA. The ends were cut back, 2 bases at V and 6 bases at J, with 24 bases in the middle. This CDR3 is CASSLFSISASEPDTQYF. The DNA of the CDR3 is TGTGCCAGCAGCTTATTTTCTATTAGCGCTAGCGAGCCCGATACGCAGTATTTT. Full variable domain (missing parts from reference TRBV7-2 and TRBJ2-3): GAGVSQSPSNKVTEKGKDVELRCDPISGHTALYWYRQSLGQGLEFLIYFQGNSAPDKSGLPSDRFSAERTGGSVSTLTIQRTQQEDSAVYLCASSLFSISASEPDTQYFGPGTRLTVL.

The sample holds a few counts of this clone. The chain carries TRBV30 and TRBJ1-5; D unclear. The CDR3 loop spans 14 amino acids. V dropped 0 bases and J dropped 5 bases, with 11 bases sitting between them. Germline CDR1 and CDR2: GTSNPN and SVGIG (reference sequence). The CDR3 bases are TGTGCCTGGAGTGTGGTGGGGATCGATCAGCCCCAGCATTTT. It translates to CAWSVVGIDQPQHF.

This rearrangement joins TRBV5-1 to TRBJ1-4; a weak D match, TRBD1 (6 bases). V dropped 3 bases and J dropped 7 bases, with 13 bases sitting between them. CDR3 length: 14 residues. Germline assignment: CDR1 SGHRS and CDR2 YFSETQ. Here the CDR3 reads CASSSGTRGEKLFF. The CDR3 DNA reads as TGCGCCAGCAGCTCGGGGACAAGAGGTGAAAAACTGTTTTTT. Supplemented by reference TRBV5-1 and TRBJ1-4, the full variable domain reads KAGVTQTPRYLIKTRGQQVTLSCSPISGHRSVSWYQQTPGQGLQFLFEYFSETQRNKGNFPGRFSGRQFSNSRSEMNVSTLELGDSALYLCASSSGTRGEKLFFGSGTQLSVL.

The CDR3 loop is CASSQRGNEKLFF. Written as DNA, the CDR3 is TGCGCCAGCAGCCAACGCGGGAATGAAAAACTGTTTTTT. The J gene is TRBJ1-4, the V gene TRBV5-1; D remains ambiguous. Trimming shortened V by 4 bases and J by 5 bases, and 9 bases separated the two germline ends. Germline V gene sequence: CDR1 SGHRS, CDR2 YFSETQ. The CDR3 is 13 amino acids.

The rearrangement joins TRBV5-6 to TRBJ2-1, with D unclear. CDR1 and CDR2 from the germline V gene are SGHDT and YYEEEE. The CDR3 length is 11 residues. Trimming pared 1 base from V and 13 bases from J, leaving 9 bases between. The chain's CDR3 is CASSLFSIQFF. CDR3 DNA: TGTGCCAGCAGCTTGTTCAGTATTCAGTTCTTC.

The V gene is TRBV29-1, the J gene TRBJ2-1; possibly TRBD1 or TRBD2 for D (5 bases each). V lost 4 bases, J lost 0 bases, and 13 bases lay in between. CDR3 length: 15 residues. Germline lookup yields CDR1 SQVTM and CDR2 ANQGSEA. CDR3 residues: CSVVGTESSYNEQFF. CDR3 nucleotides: TGCAGCGTTGTAGGGACGGAGAGCTCCTACAATGAGCAGTTCTTC.

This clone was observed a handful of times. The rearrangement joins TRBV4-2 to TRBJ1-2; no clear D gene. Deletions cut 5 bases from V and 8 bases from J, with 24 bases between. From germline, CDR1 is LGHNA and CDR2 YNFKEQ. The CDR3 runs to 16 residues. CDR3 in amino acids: CASSYPPGGGKEGYTF. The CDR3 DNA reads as TGTGCCAGCAGCTACCCCCCGGGAGGAGGTAAGGAAGGCTACACCTTC.

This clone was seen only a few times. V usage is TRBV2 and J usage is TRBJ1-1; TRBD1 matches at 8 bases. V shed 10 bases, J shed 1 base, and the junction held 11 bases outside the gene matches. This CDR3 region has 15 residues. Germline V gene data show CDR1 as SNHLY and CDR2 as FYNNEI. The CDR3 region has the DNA TGTGCCACTAGTGAATTAGGACAGGGGAACACTGAAGCTTTCTTT. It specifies CATSELGQGNTEAFF.

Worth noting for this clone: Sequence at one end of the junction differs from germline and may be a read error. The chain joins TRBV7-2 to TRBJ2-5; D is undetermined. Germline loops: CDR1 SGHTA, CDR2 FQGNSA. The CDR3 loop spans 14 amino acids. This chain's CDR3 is CASTLPPQQETQYF. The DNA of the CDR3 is TGTGCCAGCACCTTACCCCCCCAACAAGAGACCCAGTACTTC.

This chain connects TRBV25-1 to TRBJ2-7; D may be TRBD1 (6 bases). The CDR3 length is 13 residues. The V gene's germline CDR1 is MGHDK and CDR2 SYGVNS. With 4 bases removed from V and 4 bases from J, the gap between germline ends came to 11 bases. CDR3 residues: CASSGQGRYEQYF. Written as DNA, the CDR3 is TGTGCCAGCAGTGGTCAGGGGAGATACGAGCAGTACTTC.

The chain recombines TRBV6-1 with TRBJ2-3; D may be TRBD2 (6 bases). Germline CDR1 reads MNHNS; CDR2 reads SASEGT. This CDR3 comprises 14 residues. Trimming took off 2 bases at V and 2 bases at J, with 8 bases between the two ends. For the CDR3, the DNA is TGTGCCAGCAGTGAACGCGGGACCACAGATACGCAGTATTTT. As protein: CASSERGTTDTQYF.

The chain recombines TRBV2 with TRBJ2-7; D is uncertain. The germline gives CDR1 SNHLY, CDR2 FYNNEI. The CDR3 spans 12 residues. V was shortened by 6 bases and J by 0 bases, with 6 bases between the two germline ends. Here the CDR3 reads CASSMSSYEQYF. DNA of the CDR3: TGTGCCAGCAGCATGAGCTCCTACGAGCAGTACTTC.

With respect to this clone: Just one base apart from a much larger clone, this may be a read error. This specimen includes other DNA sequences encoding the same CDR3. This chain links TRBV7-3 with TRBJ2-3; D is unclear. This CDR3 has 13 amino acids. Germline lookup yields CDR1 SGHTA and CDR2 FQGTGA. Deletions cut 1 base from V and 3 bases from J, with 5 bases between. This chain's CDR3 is CASSLRRTDTQYF. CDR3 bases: TGTGCCAGCAGCTTAAGAAGGACAGATACGCAGTATTTT. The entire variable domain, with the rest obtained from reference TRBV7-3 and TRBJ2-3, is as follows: GAGVSQTPSNKVTEKGKYVELRCDPISGHTALYWYRQSLGQGPEFLIYFQGTGAADDSGLPNDRFFAVRPEGSVSTLKIQRTERGDSAVYLCASSLRRTDTQYFGPGTRLTVL.

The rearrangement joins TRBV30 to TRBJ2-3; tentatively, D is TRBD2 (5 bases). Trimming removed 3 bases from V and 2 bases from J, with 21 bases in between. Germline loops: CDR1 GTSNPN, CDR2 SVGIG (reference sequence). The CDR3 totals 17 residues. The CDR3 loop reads CAWRGRGWRPNTDTQYF. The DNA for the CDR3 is TGTGCCTGGAGGGGCCGGGGTTGGCGGCCAAACACAGATACGCAGTATTTT.

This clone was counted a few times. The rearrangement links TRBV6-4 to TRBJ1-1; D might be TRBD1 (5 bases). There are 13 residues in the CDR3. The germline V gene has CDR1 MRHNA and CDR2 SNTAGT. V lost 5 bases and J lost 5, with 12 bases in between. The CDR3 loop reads CASSYQGGTEAFF. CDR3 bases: TGTGCCAGCAGTTACCAGGGAGGAACTGAAGCTTTCTTT.

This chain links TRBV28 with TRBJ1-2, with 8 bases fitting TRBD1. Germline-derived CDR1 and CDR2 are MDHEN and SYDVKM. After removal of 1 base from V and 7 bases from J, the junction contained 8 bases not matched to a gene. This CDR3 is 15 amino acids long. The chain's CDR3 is CASSLLGQVLGGYTF. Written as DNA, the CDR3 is TGTGCCAGCAGTTTATTGGGACAGGTTCTCGGTGGCTACACCTTC.

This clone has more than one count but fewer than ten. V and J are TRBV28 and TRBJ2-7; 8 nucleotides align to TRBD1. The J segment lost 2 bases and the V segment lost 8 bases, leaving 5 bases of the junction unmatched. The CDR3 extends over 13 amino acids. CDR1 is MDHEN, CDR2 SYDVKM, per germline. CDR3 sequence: CASGTGFTYEQYF. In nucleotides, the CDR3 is TGTGCCAGCGGGACAGGATTTACCTACGAGCAGTACTTC.

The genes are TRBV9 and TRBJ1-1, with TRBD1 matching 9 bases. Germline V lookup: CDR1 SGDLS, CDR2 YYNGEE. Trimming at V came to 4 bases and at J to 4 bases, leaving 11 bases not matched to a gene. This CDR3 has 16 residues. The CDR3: CASSPLRTGAGTEAFF. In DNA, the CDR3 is TGTGCCAGCAGCCCATTAAGGACAGGGGCGGGCACTGAAGCTTTCTTT.